This T cell receptor beta chain is drawn from a study of type 1 regulatory T cells. Turning to the study itself: An in vitro protocol generated T-allo10, a Tr1-enriched, alloantigen-specific CD4 T cell product.

With respect to this clonotype: The antigen is not known.

Trimming took 1 base from V and 10 from J, leaving 11 bases between them. CDR1 and CDR2 from the germline V gene are MNHNS and SASEGT. The CDR3 length is 13 residues. TCRdb re-called the reads with MiXCR, one entry per CDR3 protein. Of about 60,000 distinct CDR3 sequences listed, around 62% were seen once; the top ten hold 1.5% to 2%. Sequenced sample: cultured non-Tr1 T cells, either the whole culture or a sorted T cell fraction (not recorded which). The chain employs TRBV6-1 and TRBJ2-1; D ambiguous. The clonotype originates from a human donor in good health. CDR3 region: CASSEERHLEQFF. CDR3 coding DNA: TGTGCCAGCAGTGAAGAGAGACACCTCGAGCAGTTCTTC.